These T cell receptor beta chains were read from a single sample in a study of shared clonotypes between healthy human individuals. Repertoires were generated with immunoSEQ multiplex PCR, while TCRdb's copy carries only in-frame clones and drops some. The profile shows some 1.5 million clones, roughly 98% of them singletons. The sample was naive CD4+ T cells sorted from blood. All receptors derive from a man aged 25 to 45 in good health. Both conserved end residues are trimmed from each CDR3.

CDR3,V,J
ASSLPGTSSYEQY,TRBV28,TRBJ2-7
ASSLDRTTGELF,TRBV11-2,TRBJ2-2
ASGFDRAASFGVNTEAF,TRBV12-5,TRBJ1-1
ASSEGQSYEQY,TRBV2,TRBJ2-7
AISEGRSGANVLT,TRBV10-3,TRBJ2-6
ASSSIPGVYEQY,TRBV28,TRBJ2-7
ASSVEGRGYTEAF,TRBV9,TRBJ1-1
ASSAEIADTQY,TRBV18,TRBJ2-3
ASSLSGRGINEQF,TRBV11-2,TRBJ2-1
ASSPGTAQETQY,TRBV5-1,TRBJ2-5
AWTPIKGAPPDTEAF,TRBV30,TRBJ1-1
ASSLEDRGSDTQY,TRBV5-1,TRBJ2-3
ASSPGAVGNTIY,TRBV2,TRBJ1-3
ASSFHARLGYT,TRBV28,TRBJ1-2
ASRETGVVAEKLF,TRBV2,TRBJ1-4
ARRGDRANVVLGNTIY,TRBV25-1,TRBJ1-3
SVGTDYEQY,TRBV29-1,TRBJ2-7
SVGQGTQY,TRBV29-1,TRBJ2-5
SVTETDRRRDIQY,TRBV29-1,TRBJ2-4
ASNVGGPGNEQF,TRBV5-5,TRBJ2-1
ASSLTGANTEAF,TRBV10-1,TRBJ1-1
ASSSRHRLSWGLF,TRBV4-3,TRBJ1-4
ASSQDAGLHEQY,TRBV4-3,TRBJ2-7
ASSLVTGTFLLT,TRBV5-1,TRBJ1-2
ASSRGLAVDDNEQF,TRBV5-1,TRBJ2-1
SAVASYNEQF,TRBV29-1,TRBJ2-1
ASSVRATSSYNEQF,TRBV9,TRBJ2-1
ASKRGPAAGNTIY,TRBV6-5,TRBJ1-3
ASSLQGTNYEQY,TRBV27,TRBJ2-7
ASGRALSYEQY,TRBV14,TRBJ2-7
ASSLDSSSYNEQF,TRBV5-4,TRBJ2-1
ASSQLAVANTGELF,TRBV4-3,TRBJ2-2
ASKSGNTEAF,TRBV6-5,TRBJ1-1
SASPIYQQY,TRBV20-1,TRBJ2-7
ASSPREGVNSGANVLT,TRBV28,TRBJ2-6
AISTSQGYEQY,TRBV10-3,TRBJ2-7
ASSTPLSSYNEQF,TRBV14,TRBJ2-1
ASSLNTGQGTEAF,TRBV7-2,TRBJ1-1
ASSFYRSGAGGSYEQY,TRBV27,TRBJ2-7
ASSSYSGLVHEQF,TRBV6-6,TRBJ2-1
ASSPGLAGSSPYEQY,TRBV9,TRBJ2-7
ASSHTKTDPGLAGELF,TRBV7-9,TRBJ2-2
ASSGLGQETQY,TRBV5-1,TRBJ2-5
ASSLGTGSSNQPQH,TRBV5-1,TRBJ1-5
ASRPGLAETYEQY,TRBV5-1,TRBJ2-7
ASSVDASRGVEQF,TRBV9,TRBJ2-1
ASSPGQVNTEAF,TRBV5-1,TRBJ1-1